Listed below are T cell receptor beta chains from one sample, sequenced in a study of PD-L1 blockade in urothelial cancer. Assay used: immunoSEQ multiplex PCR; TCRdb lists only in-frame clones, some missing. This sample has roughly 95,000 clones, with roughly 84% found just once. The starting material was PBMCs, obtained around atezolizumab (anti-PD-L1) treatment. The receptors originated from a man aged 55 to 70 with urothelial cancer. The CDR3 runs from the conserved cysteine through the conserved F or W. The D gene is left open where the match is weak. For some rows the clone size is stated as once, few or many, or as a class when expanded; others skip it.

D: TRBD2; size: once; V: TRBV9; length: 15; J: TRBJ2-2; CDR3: CASSESSGRDGELFF; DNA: TGTGCCAGCAGCGAATCTAGCGGGAGAGACGGGGAGCTGTTTTTT
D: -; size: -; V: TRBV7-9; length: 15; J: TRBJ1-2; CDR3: CASSLEQAGMDGYTF; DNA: TGTGCCAGCAGCTTAGAGCAGGCAGGGATGGATGGCTACACCTTC
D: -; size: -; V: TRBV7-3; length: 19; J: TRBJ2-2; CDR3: CASSLTRGTLLTKAGELFF; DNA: TGTGCCAGCAGCTTAACCCGGGGGACCCTTCTCACGAAGGCCGGGGAGCTGTTTTTT
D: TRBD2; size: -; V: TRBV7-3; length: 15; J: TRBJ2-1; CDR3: CASSSRLAPYNEQFF; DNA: TGTGCCAGCAGCTCGAGACTAGCGCCCTACAATGAGCAGTTCTTC
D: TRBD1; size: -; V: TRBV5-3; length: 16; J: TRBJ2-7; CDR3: CARSLVRRDRGYEQYF; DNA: TGTGCCAGAAGCTTGGTTAGACGGGACAGGGGCTACGAGCAGTACTTC
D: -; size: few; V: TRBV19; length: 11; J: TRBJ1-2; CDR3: CASGGTARYTF; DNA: TGTGCCAGTGGAGGGACCGCGCGCTACACCTTC
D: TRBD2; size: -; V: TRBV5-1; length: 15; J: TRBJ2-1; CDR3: CASSLERGAYNEQFF; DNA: TGCGCCAGCAGCTTGGAGCGGGGGGCCTACAATGAGCAGTTCTTC
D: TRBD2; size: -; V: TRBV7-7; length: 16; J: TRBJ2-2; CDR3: CASSATSGGAGGELFF; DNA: TGTGCCAGCAGCGCCACTAGCGGGGGGGCTGGCGGGGAGCTGTTTTTT
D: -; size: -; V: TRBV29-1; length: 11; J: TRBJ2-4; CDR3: CSVEFEDIQYF; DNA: TGCAGCGTTGAATTTGAGGACATTCAGTACTTC
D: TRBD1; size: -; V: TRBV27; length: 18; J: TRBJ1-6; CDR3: CASRKPGTVSSYNSPLHF; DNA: TGTGCCAGCAGAAAACCCGGGACAGTGAGCTCCTATAATTCACCCCTCCACTTT
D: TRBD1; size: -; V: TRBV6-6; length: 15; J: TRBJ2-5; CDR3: CASSSVQGRQETQYF; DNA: TGTGCCAGCAGTTCAGTACAGGGGCGCCAAGAGACCCAGTACTTC
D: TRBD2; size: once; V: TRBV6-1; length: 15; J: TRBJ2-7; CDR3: CASSTSGGLVYEQYF; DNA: TGTGCCAGCAGTACTAGCGGGGGATTAGTCTACGAGCAGTACTTC
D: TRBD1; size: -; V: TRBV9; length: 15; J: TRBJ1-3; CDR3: CASSSRQGIGNTIYF; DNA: TGTGCCAGCAGCAGCCGACAGGGGATTGGAAACACCATATATTTT
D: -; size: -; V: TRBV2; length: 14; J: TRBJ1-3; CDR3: CASPMRDSGNTIYF; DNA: TGTGCCAGCCCGATGAGAGACTCTGGAAACACCATATATTTT
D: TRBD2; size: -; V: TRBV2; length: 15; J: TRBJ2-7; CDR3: CASSETAGGGYEQYF; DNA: TGTGCCAGCAGTGAAACGGCGGGAGGTGGCTACGAGCAGTACTTC
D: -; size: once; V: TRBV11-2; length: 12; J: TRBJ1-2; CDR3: CASSLGSYGYTF; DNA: TGTGCCAGCAGCTTAGGTAGCTATGGCTACACCTTC
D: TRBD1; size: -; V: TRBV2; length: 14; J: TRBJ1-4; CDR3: CASSVTGGNEKLFF; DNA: TGTGCCAGCAGTGTGACAGGGGGTAATGAAAAACTGTTTTTT
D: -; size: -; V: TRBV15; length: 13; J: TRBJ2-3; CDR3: CATSLGAADTQYF; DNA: TGTGCCACCAGCTTGGGGGCTGCAGATACGCAGTATTTT
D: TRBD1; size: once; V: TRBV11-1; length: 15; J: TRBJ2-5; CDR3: CASSWDREFIGTQYF; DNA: TGTGCCAGCAGCTGGGACAGGGAATTTATAGGGACCCAGTACTTC
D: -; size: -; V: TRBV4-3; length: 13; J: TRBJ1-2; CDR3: CASSQEGIYGYTF; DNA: TGCGCCAGCAGCCAAGAGGGCATTTATGGCTACACCTTC
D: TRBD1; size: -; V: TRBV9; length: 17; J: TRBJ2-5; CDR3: CASSVNPGQSIPETQYF; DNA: TGTGCCAGCAGCGTAAATCCGGGACAGTCCATTCCCGAGACCCAGTACTTC
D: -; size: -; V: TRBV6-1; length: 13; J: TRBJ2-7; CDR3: CASSPLIASEQYF; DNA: TGTGCCAGCAGCCCCTTAATAGCAAGCGAGCAGTACTTC
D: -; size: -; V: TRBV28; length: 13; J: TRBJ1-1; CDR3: CASRQGPGTEAFF; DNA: TGTGCCAGCAGACAGGGACCGGGCACTGAAGCTTTCTTT
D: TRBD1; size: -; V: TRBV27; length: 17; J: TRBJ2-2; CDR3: CASSLRLSDRATGELFF; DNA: TGTGCCAGCAGTTTAAGATTGTCGGACAGGGCCACCGGGGAGCTGTTTTTT
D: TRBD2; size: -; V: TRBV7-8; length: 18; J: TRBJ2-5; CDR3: CASSSRLAGGPGQETQYF; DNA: TGTGCCAGCAGCTCCCGGCTAGCGGGAGGGCCGGGGCAAGAGACCCAGTACTTC
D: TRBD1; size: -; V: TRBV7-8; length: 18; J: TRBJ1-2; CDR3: CASSLARYWGQGDYGYTF; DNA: TGTGCCAGCAGCTTAGCGCGGTATTGGGGACAGGGGGACTATGGCTACACCTTC
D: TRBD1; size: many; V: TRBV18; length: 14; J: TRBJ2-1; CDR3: CASSSGQGWSEQFF; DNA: TGTGCCAGCTCATCGGGACAGGGCTGGTCTGAGCAGTTCTTC
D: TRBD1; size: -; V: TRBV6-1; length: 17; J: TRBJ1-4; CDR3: CASSDSQGAPTNEKLFF; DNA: TGTGCCAGCAGTGATAGTCAGGGGGCCCCAACTAATGAAAAACTGTTTTTT
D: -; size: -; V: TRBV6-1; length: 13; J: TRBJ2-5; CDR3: CASSWTPGETQYF; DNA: TGTGCCAGCAGTTGGACACCCGGAGAGACCCAGTACTTC
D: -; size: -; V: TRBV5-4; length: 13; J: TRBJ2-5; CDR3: CASSFGQRETQYF; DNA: TGTGCCAGCAGCTTCGGACAGCGGGAGACCCAGTACTTC
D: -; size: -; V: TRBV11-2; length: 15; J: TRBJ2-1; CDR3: CASSPRQATYNEQFF; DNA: TGTGCCAGCAGCCCGCGACAGGCCACCTACAATGAGCAGTTCTTC
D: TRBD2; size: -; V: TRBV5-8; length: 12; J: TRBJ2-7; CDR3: CASSRLAGEQYF; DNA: TGTGCCAGCAGCAGACTAGCGGGAGAGCAGTACTTC
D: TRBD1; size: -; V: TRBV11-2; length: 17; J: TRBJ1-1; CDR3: CASSPGVGGAGSTEAFF; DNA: TGTGCCAGCAGCCCCGGGGTAGGGGGCGCAGGAAGTACTGAAGCTTTCTTT
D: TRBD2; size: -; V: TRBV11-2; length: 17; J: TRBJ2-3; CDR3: CASSLVLAGVPTDTQYF; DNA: TGTGCCAGCAGCTTAGTCTTGGCGGGGGTCCCCACAGATACGCAGTATTTT
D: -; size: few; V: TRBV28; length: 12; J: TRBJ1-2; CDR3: CAISDSLYGYTF; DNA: TGTGCCATCTCGGACAGTCTCTATGGCTACACCTTC
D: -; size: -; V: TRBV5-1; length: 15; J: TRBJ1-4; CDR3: CASSFTGTESEKLFF; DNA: TGCGCCAGCAGCTTTACAGGGACGGAGAGTGAAAAACTGTTTTTT
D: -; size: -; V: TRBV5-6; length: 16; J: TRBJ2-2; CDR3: CASSLEQVTNTGELFF; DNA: TGTGCCAGCAGCTTGGAGCAGGTTACGAACACCGGGGAGCTGTTTTTT
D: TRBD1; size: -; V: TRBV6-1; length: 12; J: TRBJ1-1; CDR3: CATETGGFEAFF; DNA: TGTGCCACCGAGACAGGGGGATTTGAAGCTTTCTTT
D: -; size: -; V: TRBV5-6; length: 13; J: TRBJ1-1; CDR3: CASSLGLRTEAFF; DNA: TGTGCCAGCAGCTTGGGGTTGAGGACTGAAGCTTTCTTT
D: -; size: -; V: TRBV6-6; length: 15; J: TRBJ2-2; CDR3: CASSRLTANTGELFF; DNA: TGTGCCAGCAGTCGACTGACTGCGAACACCGGGGAGCTGTTTTTT
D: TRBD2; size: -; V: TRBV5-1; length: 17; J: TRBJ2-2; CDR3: CASSRSTSGYNTGELFF; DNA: TGCGCCAGCAGCCGCTCTACTAGCGGGTATAACACCGGGGAGCTGTTTTTT
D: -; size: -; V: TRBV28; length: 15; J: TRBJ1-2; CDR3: CASSLMGGTQYGYTF; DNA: TGTGCCAGCAGTTTAATGGGGGGGACTCAATATGGCTACACCTTC
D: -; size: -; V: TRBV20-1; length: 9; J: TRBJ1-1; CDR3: CSPPGEAFF; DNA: TGCAGTCCTCCGGGGGAGGCTTTCTTT
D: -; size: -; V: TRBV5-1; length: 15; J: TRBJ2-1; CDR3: CASSSSRDLYNEQFF; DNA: TGCGCCAGCAGCTCATCCCGGGATCTTTACAATGAGCAGTTCTTC
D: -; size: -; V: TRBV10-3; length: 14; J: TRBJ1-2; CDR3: CASGGEPANYGYTF; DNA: TGTGCCTCGGGAGGGGAGCCTGCTAACTATGGCTACACCTTC
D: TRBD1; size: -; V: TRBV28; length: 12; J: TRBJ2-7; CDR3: CATKTGTLEQYF; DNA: TGTGCCACCAAGACAGGGACCCTCGAGCAGTACTTC
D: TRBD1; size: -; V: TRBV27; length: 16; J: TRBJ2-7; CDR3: CASRSLGNRGSYEQYF; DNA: TGTGCCAGTAGATCCCTCGGGAACAGGGGATCCTACGAGCAGTACTTC
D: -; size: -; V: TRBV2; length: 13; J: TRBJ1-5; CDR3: CASKPEGNQPQHF; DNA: TGTGCCAGCAAACCAGAGGGCAATCAGCCCCAGCATTTT
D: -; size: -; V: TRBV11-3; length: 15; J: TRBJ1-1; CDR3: CASSLDGSAGTEAFF; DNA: TGTGCCAGCAGCTTAGATGGATCCGCGGGAACTGAAGCTTTCTTT
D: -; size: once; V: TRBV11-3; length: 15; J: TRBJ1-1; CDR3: CASSPSRGQKTEAFF; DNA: TGTGCCAGCAGCCCATCCCGCGGACAAAAGACTGAAGCTTTCTTT
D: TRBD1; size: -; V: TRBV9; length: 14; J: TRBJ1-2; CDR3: CASSVSGQDYGYTF; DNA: TGTGCCAGCAGCGTCTCCGGACAGGACTATGGCTACACCTTC
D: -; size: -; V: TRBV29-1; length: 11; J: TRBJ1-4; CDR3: CSGGENEKLFF; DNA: TGCAGCGGAGGTGAGAATGAAAAACTGTTTTTT
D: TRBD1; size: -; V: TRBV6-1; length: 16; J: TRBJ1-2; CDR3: CASSVTGGASNYGYTF; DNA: TGTGCCAGCAGTGTCACAGGGGGCGCGTCTAACTATGGCTACACCTTC
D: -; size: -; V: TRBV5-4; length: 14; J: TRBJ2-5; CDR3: CASSFHGSQETQYF; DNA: TGTGCCAGCAGCTTCCACGGGAGCCAAGAGACCCAGTACTTC
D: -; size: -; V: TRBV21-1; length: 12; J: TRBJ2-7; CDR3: CASRLTGGEQYF; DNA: TGTGCCAGCAGATTGACAGGGGGCGAGCAGTACTTC
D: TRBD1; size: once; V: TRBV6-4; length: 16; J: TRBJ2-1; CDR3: CASRPPGQGPYNEQFF; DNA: TGTGCCAGCAGGCCCCCGGGACAGGGCCCCTACAATGAGCAGTTCTTC
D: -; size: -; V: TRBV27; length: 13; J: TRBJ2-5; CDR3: CASSPRQAETQYF; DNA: TGTGCCAGCAGTCCCCGACAGGCGGAGACCCAGTACTTC